This T cell receptor (beta chain) was sequenced for a study of CD8 T cells in ankylosing spondylitis. Overall study findings and caveats: Reportedly, disease-linked clones are significantly enriched in ankylosing spondylitis patients' matched synovial fluid. Characteristic of ankylosing spondylitis blood, it appeared, was a TCR beta motif comprising 7 to 9 highly homologous variants.

With molecular barcodes, quantitative 5'-RACE was used to make the TCR beta libraries. Using its own MiXCR run on the 5' RACE reads, TCRdb lists one record per CDR3 protein. The sample has about 150,000 distinct CDR3 sequences; about 7% are singletons. V shed 2 bases, J shed 6 bases, and the junction held 9 bases outside the gene matches. There are 15 residues in the CDR3. Germline CDR1 reads SGHRS; CDR2 reads YFSETQ. This clonotype has ten or more counts. Its antigen is not identified. The sequenced material came from blood, either unsorted or a sorted T cell fraction (not recorded which). J is TRBJ2-5 and V is TRBV5-1; 8 bases fit TRBD2. The TCR was taken from a female donor with ankylosing spondylitis or in good health (not recorded which). CDR3 amino acids: CASSFGGGSEKTQYF. DNA of the CDR3: TGCGCCAGCAGCTTCGGCGGGGGGTCTGAGAAGACCCAGTACTTC.